The 2 T cell receptor beta chains below all came from one sample that was sequenced in a study of blood T cell repertoires in COVID-19 (TCRdb year 2020). The library was obtained by the immunoSEQ multiplex PCR assay. TCRdb holds this immuneACCESS table with in-frame rearrangements only. Some clones are missing; in checked studies, unresolved V genes explain under half, and the rest has no known cause. The sample table holds approximately 220,000 clones, of which 85% to 90% were seen once. The leading ten clones occupy about 4.5% of the sample. The specimen was peripheral blood. The receptors were sampled from a man aged 45-65 years with acute or convalescent COVID-19.

This clone occurred a few times. The chain recombines TRBV11-2 with TRBJ1-6, with D unclear. Germline V gene sequence: CDR1 SGHAT, CDR2 FQNNGV. This CDR3 contains 14 residues. Trimming stripped 1 base from V and 9 bases from J, with 10 bases between. CDR3 sequence reads: CASSLAGAVSPLHF. The CDR3 nucleotides read TGTGCCAGCAGCTTAGCAGGCGCAGTTTCACCCCTCCACTTT.

This rearrangement joins TRBV19 to TRBJ2-7, with 8 positions matching TRBD1. The CDR3 totals 15 residues. Per germline, CDR1 LNHDA and CDR2 SQIVND (reference sequence). Trimming removed 3 bases from V and 1 base from J; junction bases left unmatched: 5. CDR3 sequence (DNA): TGTGCCAGTAGTATCCGGGACAGGCCGTCCTACGAGCAGTACTTC. Translated: CASSIRDRPSYEQYF.